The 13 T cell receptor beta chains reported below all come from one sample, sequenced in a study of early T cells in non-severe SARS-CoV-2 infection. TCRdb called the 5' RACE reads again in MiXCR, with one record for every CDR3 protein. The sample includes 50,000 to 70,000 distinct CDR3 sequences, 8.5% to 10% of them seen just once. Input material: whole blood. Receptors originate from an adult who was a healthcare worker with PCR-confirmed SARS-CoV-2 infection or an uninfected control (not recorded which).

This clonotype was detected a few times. As DNA, the CDR3 is TGTGCCACCAGCAGGGCCCTCAAGTATGGCTACACCTTC. Translated, it gives CATSRALKYGYTF. The chain recombines TRBV15 with TRBJ1-2; no firm D call. This CDR3 has 13 amino acids. Trimming took off 3 bases at V and 5 bases at J, with 10 bases between the two ends. Per germline, CDR1 LNHNV and CDR2 YYDKDF (reference sequence).

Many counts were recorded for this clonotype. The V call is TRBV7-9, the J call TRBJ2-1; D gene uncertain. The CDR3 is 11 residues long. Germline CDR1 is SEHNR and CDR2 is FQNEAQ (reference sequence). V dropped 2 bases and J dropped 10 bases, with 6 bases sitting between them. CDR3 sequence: CASSLSREQFF. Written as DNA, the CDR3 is TGTGCCAGCAGCTTATCGAGGGAGCAGTTCTTC.

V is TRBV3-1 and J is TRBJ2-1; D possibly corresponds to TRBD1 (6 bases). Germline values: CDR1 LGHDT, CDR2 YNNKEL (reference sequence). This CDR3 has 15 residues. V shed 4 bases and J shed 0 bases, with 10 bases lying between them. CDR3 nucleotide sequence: TGTGCCAGCAGCCGGGGGCCTAACTCCTACAATGAGCAGTTCTTC. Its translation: CASSRGPNSYNEQFF.

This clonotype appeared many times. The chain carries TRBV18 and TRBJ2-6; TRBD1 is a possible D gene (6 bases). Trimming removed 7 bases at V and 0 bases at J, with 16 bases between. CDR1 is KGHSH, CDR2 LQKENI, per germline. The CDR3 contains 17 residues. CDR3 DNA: TGTGCCAGCTTACCGGGACAAAGCCTCTCTGGGGCCAACGTCCTGACTTTC. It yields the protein CASLPGQSLSGANVLTF.

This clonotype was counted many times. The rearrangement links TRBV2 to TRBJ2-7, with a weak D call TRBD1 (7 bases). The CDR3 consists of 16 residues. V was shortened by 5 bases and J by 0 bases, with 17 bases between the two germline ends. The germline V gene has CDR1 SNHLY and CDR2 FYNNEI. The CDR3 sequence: CASSSRGGTVSYEQYF. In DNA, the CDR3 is TGTGCCAGCAGTTCCAGGGGCGGGACAGTCTCCTACGAGCAGTACTTC. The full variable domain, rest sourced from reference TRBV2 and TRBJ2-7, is EPEVTQTPSHQVTQMGQEVILRCVPISNHLYFYWYRQILGQKVEFLVSFYNNEISEKSEIFDDQFSVERPDGSNFTLKIRSTKLEDSAMYFCASSSRGGTVSYEQYFGPGTRLTVT.

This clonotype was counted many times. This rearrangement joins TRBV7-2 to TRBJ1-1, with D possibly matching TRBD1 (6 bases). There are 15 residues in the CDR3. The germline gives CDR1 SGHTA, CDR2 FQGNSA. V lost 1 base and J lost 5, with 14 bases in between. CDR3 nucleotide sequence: TGTGCCAGCAGCTTAGAAGGGGGAAGGAGGACTGAAGCTTTCTTT. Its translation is CASSLEGGRRTEAFF.

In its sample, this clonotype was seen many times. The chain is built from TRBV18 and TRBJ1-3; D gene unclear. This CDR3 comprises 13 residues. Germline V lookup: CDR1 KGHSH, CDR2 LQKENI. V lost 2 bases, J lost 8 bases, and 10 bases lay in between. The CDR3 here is CASSPTEAYTIYF. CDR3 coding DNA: TGTGCCAGCTCACCAACGGAAGCTTACACCATATATTTT. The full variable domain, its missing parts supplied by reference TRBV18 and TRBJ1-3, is NAGVMQNPRHLVRRRGQEARLRCSPMKGHSHVYWYRQLPEEGLKFMVYLQKENIIDESGMPKERFSAEFPKEGPSILRIQQVVRGDSAAYFCASSPTEAYTIYFGEGSWLTVV.

CDR3 DNA: TGTGCCATCAGGCGTACAGGGAACACTGAAGCTTTCTTT. Translating gives CAIRRTGNTEAFF. V gene TRBV10-3 combines with J gene TRBJ1-1; D is possibly TRBD1 (5 bases). Trimming took off 6 bases at V and 1 base at J, with 9 bases between the two ends. This CDR3 contains 13 residues. Germline values: CDR1 ENHRY, CDR2 SYGVKD.

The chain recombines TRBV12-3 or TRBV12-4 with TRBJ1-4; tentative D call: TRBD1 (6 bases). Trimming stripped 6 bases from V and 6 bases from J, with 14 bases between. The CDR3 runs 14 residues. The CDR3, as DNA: TGTGCCAGCAGCCTAGGGGGGGTTGATGAAAAACTGTTTTTT. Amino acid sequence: CASSLGGVDEKLFF.

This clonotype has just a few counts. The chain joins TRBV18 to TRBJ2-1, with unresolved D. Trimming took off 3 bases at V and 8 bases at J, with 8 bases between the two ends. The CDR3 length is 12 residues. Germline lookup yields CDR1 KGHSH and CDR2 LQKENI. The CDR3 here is CASSPTVDEQFF. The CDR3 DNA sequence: TGTGCCAGCTCACCCACGGTGGATGAGCAGTTCTTC.

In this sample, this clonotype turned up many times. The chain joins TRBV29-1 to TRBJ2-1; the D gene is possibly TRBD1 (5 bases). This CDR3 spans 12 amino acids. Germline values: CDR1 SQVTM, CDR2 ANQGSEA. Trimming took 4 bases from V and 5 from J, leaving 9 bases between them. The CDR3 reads CSVVGADNEQFF. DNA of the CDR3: TGCAGCGTTGTAGGGGCTGACAATGAGCAGTTCTTC.

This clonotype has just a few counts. CDR3 region: CSVDLLYNEQFF. CDR3 bases: TGCAGCGTTGATTTGCTCTACAATGAGCAGTTCTTC. This chain joins TRBV29-1 and TRBJ2-1, with D uncertain. Trimming shortened V by 3 bases and J by 3 bases, and 6 bases separated the two germline ends. Germline CDR1 is SQVTM and CDR2 is ANQGSEA. This CDR3 has 12 residues.

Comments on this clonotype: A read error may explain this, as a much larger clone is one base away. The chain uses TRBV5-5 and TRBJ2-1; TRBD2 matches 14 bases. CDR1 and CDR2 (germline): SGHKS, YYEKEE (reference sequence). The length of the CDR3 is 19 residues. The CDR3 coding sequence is TGTGCCTGCAGCCCGGGGGGTCTAGGGACTAGCGGGAGCCTCGGGGAGCAGTTCTTC. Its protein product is CACSPGGLGTSGSLGEQFF.